The 29 T cell receptor beta chains reported below all come from one sample, sequenced in a study of T cells in Graves' hyperthyroidism and ophthalmopathy. RNA transcripts were the template for amplifying TCR beta CDR3 regions. First-round RT-PCR of the TCR CDR3 relied on the HTBI primer set. TCRdb re-analysed the multiplex PCR reads in MiXCR, keeping a single row per CDR3 protein. The table records hundreds of thousands of distinct CDR3 sequences, roughly a quarter of them present only once. The source material was blood. The receptor set was obtained from a woman in her forties with Graves' ophthalmopathy.

This clonotype was detected many times. V is TRBV6-5 and J is TRBJ2-5; D might be TRBD1 or TRBD2, each matching 5 bases. V lost 0 bases and J 4 bases, leaving 12 bases between the germline ends. CDR3 length equals 15 residues. Germline V lookup: CDR1 MNHEY, CDR2 SVGAGI. The CDR3 loop reads CASSYSSRGRETQYF. The CDR3 DNA reads as TGTGCCAGCAGTTACTCCTCTAGGGGACGAGAGACCCAGTACTTC.

This clonotype was observed many times. The rearrangement joins TRBV6-2 or TRBV6-3 to TRBJ2-2; the D gene is possibly TRBD1 (6 bases). Looked up from germline, CDR1 is MNHEY and CDR2 is SVGEGT. V lost 6 bases to trimming and J lost 6 bases, with 11 bases between them. This CDR3 has 13 residues. In nucleotides, the CDR3 is TGTGCCAGCAGAGTAGGGGGAGCCGGGGAGCTGTTTTTT. Residues: CASRVGGAGELFF.

Concerning this clonotype: The junction does not match germline at one end; this may be a read error. The rearrangement joins TRBV5-1 to TRBJ2-7, with D maybe TRBD2 (5 bases). Germline V gene lookup returns CDR1 SGHRS and CDR2 YFSETQ. The CDR3 covers 15 residues. The CDR3 DNA sequence: TGCGCCAGCAGCTTGTACGGACTGGTAACCTACGGGCAGTACTTC. The encoded protein is CASSLYGLVTYGQYF.

This clonotype was seen a few times. The V gene is TRBV28, the J gene TRBJ2-7; D possibly corresponds to TRBD1 (6 bases). Germline lookup yields CDR1 MDHEN and CDR2 SYDVKM. This CDR3 comprises 14 residues. Trimming pared 5 bases from V and 3 bases from J, leaving 14 bases between. The CDR3 nucleotides read TGTGCCAGCAGTGCACAGGGACCTAGCTACGAGCAGTACTTC. Protein product: CASSAQGPSYEQYF.

This chain joins TRBV11-1 and TRBJ1-1; no clear D. The V end was cut by 5 bases, the J end by 13 bases, with 29 bases between. Germline V CDR1 and CDR2: SGHAT, FQDESV (reference sequence). This CDR3 spans 16 amino acids. The CDR3 sequence: CASSVPDGVNEFSLFF. The CDR3 DNA reads as TGTGCCAGCAGCGTACCCGACGGGGTGAATGAGTTCTCCCTTTTCTTT.

This clonotype has more than one count but fewer than ten. The chain is built from TRBV9 and TRBJ2-2; TRBD2 matches 10 bases. V was clipped by 2 bases and J by 6 bases; unmatched bases: 4. Per germline, CDR1 SGDLS and CDR2 YYNGEE. This CDR3 has 15 residues. CDR3 bases: TGTGCCAGCAGCGTCGCACTAGCGGGATCCGGGGAGCTGTTTTTT. It encodes CASSVALAGSGELFF.

This clonotype appeared many times. The chain couples TRBV27 to TRBJ1-2; possible D gene TRBD1, 6 bases. The CDR3 totals 14 residues. Germline V gene data show CDR1 as MNHEY and CDR2 as SMNVEV (reference sequence). V lost 3 bases, J lost 7 bases, and 15 bases lay in between. CDR3 sequence: CASSFGQGPGGYTF. The CDR3 bases are TGTGCCAGCAGTTTTGGGCAGGGGCCGGGTGGCTACACCTTC.

This clonotype was seen at least ten times. The chain has TRBV28 and TRBJ2-6, with D uncertain. V was cut by 6 bases and J by 1 base, with 16 bases left in between. The CDR3 runs to 17 residues. Germline V gene sequence: CDR1 MDHEN, CDR2 SYDVKM. CDR3 residues: CASSVIGIISGANVLTF. The CDR3 DNA follows: TGTGCCAGCAGCGTCATAGGCATAATTTCTGGGGCCAACGTCCTGACTTTC.

The gene calls are TRBV28 and TRBJ1-2; 10 bases align to TRBD1. Germline CDR1 MDHEN, CDR2 SYDVKM. This CDR3 is 15 amino acids long. V gave up 8 bases and J gave up 4 bases; unmatched junction bases: 10. This CDR3 is CASRIGTGAAYGYTF. The CDR3 DNA reads TGTGCCAGCCGGATCGGGACAGGGGCCGCCTATGGCTACACCTTC.

With regard to this clonotype: The junction does not match germline at one end; this may be a read error. This chain connects TRBV6-5 to TRBJ1-5; D unresolved. Germline CDR1 reads MNHEY; CDR2 reads SVGAGI. This CDR3 comprises 13 residues. CDR3 DNA sequence: TGTGTCAGCAGTTATGCCAACTCCGTGGCCCAGCATTTT. Amino acid sequence: CVSSYANSVAQHF.

This clonotype was observed many times. The chain has TRBV15 and TRBJ1-3, with 7 bases aligning to TRBD1. CDR1 and CDR2 (germline): LNHNV, YYDKDF (reference sequence). This CDR3 is built from 15 residues. The ends lost 2 bases at V and 2 bases at J; junction bases unmatched: 3. The CDR3 nucleotides are TGTGCCACCAGCAGATCAGGGGGAACTGGAAACACCATATATTTT. As protein: CATSRSGGTGNTIYF.

In this sample, this clonotype turned up many times. The rearrangement links TRBV16 to TRBJ2-2; no reliable D call. Germline values: CDR1 KGHSY, CDR2 FQNENV. This CDR3 spans 13 amino acids. The germline V and J ends were trimmed by 4 bases and 4 bases, with 7 bases remaining between them. Here the CDR3 reads CASSRLVTGELFF. In nucleotides, the CDR3 is TGTGCCAGCAGCCGTCTCGTCACCGGGGAGCTGTTTTTT.

This clonotype was seen many times. The gene calls are TRBV6-1 and TRBJ1-2, with 7 positions matching TRBD1. The CDR3 spans 14 residues. Germline trimming cut 1 base from V and 5 bases from J; bases unmatched to any gene: 4. Looked up from germline, CDR1 is MNHNS and CDR2 is SASEGT. The CDR3 DNA sequence: TGTGCCAGCAGTGAAGACAGGGGTTGGTATGGCTACACCTTC. Protein product: CASSEDRGWYGYTF.

In this sample, this clonotype turned up many times. This rearrangement joins TRBV18 to TRBJ1-2, with 10 positions matching TRBD1. Germline assignment: CDR1 KGHSH and CDR2 LQKENI. The CDR3 covers 16 residues. With 2 bases clipped from V and 3 bases from J, the junction kept 6 bases outside the gene matches. CDR3 residues: CASSPARQGADYGYTF. The CDR3 nucleotides are TGTGCCAGCTCACCAGCAAGACAGGGGGCGGACTATGGCTACACCTTC.

The chain uses TRBV6-1 and TRBJ1-1, with 7 bases fitting TRBD1. CDR3 length: 15 residues. Per the germline V gene, CDR1 is MNHNS and CDR2 is SASEGT. V lost 0 bases, J lost 4 bases, and 5 bases stayed unmatched. This chain's CDR3 is CASSEARGLSTEAFF. CDR3 DNA sequence: TGTGCCAGCAGTGAAGCTAGGGGGCTATCCACTGAAGCTTTCTTT.

This clonotype appeared many times. The V and J genes are TRBV12-3 or TRBV12-4 and TRBJ2-2; D is ambiguous. Trimming removed 2 bases at V and 3 bases at J, with 4 bases between. The CDR3 is 13 amino acids. The CDR3 loop reads CASSLKDTGELFF. The CDR3 DNA follows: TGTGCCAGCAGTTTAAAAGACACCGGGGAGCTGTTTTTT.

The V gene is TRBV28, the J gene TRBJ2-7, with 10 bases lining up with TRBD1. Germline CDR1 and CDR2: MDHEN and SYDVKM. This CDR3 has 13 residues. V dropped 5 bases and J dropped 6; count of bases not matched to a gene: 4. The DNA for the CDR3 is TGTGCCAGCAGTGTGGGACAGGGGTTCGAGCAGTACTTC. Translating gives CASSVGQGFEQYF.

This chain connects TRBV28 to TRBJ1-5; D unresolved. V shed 7 bases and J shed 8 bases, with 12 bases lying between them. The CDR3 totals 12 residues. Germline V gene lookup returns CDR1 MDHEN and CDR2 SYDVKM. The CDR3 region is CASTEVLEPQHF. The CDR3 DNA reads as TGTGCCAGCACGGAGGTGTTGGAGCCCCAGCATTTT.

This clonotype was recorded many times. CDR3 sequence: CASSPRTRLQIKTQYF. CDR3 nucleotide sequence: TGTGCCAGCAGTCCCAGGACTAGGCTCCAAATAAAGACCCAGTACTTC. The chain is built from TRBV27 and TRBJ2-5, with 7 bases that match TRBD2. There are 16 residues in the CDR3. V was pared by 5 bases and J by 6 bases, with 15 bases of the junction left unmatched. Germline V lookup: CDR1 MNHEY, CDR2 SMNVEV (reference sequence).

This sequence joins TRBV27 and TRBJ2-7; a weak D match, TRBD2 (5 bases). V gave up 5 bases and J gave up 6 bases, with 11 bases separating them. Germline CDR1 reads MNHEY; CDR2 reads SMNVEV (reference sequence). CDR3 length: 12 residues. The CDR3: CASSPYSGEQYF. CDR3 in DNA: TGTGCCAGCAGTCCTTACAGCGGCGAGCAGTACTTC.

This clonotype was detected ten times or more. V and J are TRBV7-8 and TRBJ1-2, with TRBD1 as a possible D gene (5 bases). Germline loops: CDR1 SGHVS, CDR2 FQNEAQ. This CDR3 is built from 13 residues. V was clipped by 3 bases and J by 7 bases, with 12 bases between them. This CDR3 is CASSLSQGAGYTF. The DNA of the CDR3 is TGTGCCAGCAGCTTGAGTCAAGGGGCTGGCTACACCTTC.

This clonotype was seen ten or more times. V gene TRBV10-3 combines with J gene TRBJ2-2; TRBD1 aligns across 8 bases. J lost 4 bases, V lost 8 bases, and 9 bases had no gene match. The CDR3 is made up of 15 amino acids. Germline CDR1 is ENHRY and CDR2 is SYGVKD. The CDR3 coding sequence is TGTGCCATCCAGAAGAAGACAGGGGCCACCGGGGAGCTGTTTTTT. This encodes CAIQKKTGATGELFF.

As regards this clonotype: In this CDR3 the conserved last residue, phenylalanine or tryptophan, is missing, so a read error is likely. This CDR3 is CASTAGAGSWQNGYTP. CDR3 coding DNA: TGTGCCAGCACCGCTGGGGCAGGGAGCTGGCAGAATGGCTACACCCCG. The genes are TRBV12-3 or TRBV12-4 and TRBJ1-2; the D gene is possibly TRBD1 (5 bases). The CDR3 loop spans 16 amino acids. Trimming stripped 7 bases from V and 6 bases from J, with 24 bases between.

This chain connects TRBV2 to TRBJ2-5; D possibly corresponds to TRBD2 (6 bases). The V and J ends lost 8 bases and 2 bases respectively, with 15 bases between them. CDR1 and CDR2 from the germline V gene are SNHLY and FYNNEI. The CDR3 totals 14 residues. The CDR3 DNA is TGTGCCAGCGGCGGGACTTTCCTACAAGAGACCCAGTACTTC. Protein sequence: CASGGTFLQETQYF.

To note about this clonotype: The germline gene is not matched at one end of the junction; a read error may be the cause. The gene calls are TRBV20-1 and TRBJ2-7, with TRBD2 matching over 14 bases. Germline-derived CDR1 and CDR2 are DFQATT and SNEGSKA (reference sequence). This CDR3 region has 19 residues. The CDR3 spells CSTRDLEGLAGDSRYEQYF. The CDR3 DNA follows: TGCAGTACTAGAGACCTAGAGGGACTAGCGGGAGACAGCCGTTACGAGCAGTACTTC.

This clonotype was recorded at least ten times. V and J are TRBV7-9 and TRBJ1-2; 9 bases align to TRBD1. The junction had 7 bases not matched to a gene; V was cut back by 6 bases and J by 2 bases. This CDR3 has 15 amino acids. The germline V gene has CDR1 SEHNR and CDR2 FQNEAQ (reference sequence). CDR3 DNA sequence: TGTGCCAGCAGGGGACAGGGACAGGGAAACTATGGCTACACCTTC. This gives the protein CASRGQGQGNYGYTF.

This clonotype was seen repeatedly, ten times or more. The V gene is TRBV28, the J gene TRBJ1-2, with TRBD1 matching over 7 bases. Germline-derived CDR1 and CDR2 are MDHEN and SYDVKM. Trimming removed 3 bases from V and 5 bases from J; junction bases left unmatched: 0. The CDR3 runs 12 residues. The CDR3 nucleotides are TGTGCCAGCAGTTTGACAGGGTATGGCTACACCTTC. It specifies CASSLTGYGYTF.

The rearrangement links TRBV30 to TRBJ1-1; D remains unclear. CDR3 size: 11 residues. Trimming cost V 1 base and J 7 bases, with 7 bases left between them. The germline CDR1 and CDR2 sequences are GTSNPN and SVGIG (reference sequence). The CDR3 is CAWSEEGEAFF. CDR3 bases: TGTGCCTGGAGTGAGGAGGGTGAAGCTTTCTTT.

The V call is TRBV6-2 or TRBV6-3, the J call TRBJ1-6, with TRBD1 identical over 8 bases. CDR3 size: 20 residues. V gave up 0 bases and J gave up 0 bases; unmatched junction bases: 10. In germline, CDR1 is MNHEY, CDR2 SVGEGT. The CDR3, as DNA: TGTGCCAGCAGTTACTCGAACGGCAGGGGGCCGAGCTCCTATAATTCACCCCTCCACTTT. This codes for CASSYSNGRGPSSYNSPLHF.